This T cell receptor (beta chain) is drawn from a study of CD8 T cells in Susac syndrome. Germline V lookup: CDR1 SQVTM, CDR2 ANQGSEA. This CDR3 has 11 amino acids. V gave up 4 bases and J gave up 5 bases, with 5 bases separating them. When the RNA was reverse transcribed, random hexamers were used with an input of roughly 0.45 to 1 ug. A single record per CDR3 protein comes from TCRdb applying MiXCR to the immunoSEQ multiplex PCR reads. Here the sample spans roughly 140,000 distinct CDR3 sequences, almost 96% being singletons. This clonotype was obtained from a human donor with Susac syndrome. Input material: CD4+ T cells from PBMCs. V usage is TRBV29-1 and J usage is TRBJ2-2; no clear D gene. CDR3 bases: TGCAGCGTTGCCGAGACCGGGGAGCTGTTTTTT. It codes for CSVAETGELFF.